Below, 28 T cell receptor beta chains from the same sample are listed, as sequenced in a study of shared clonotypes between healthy human individuals. Assay used: immunoSEQ multiplex PCR; TCRdb lists only in-frame clones, some missing. The sample records approximately 2,000,000 clones, around 90% being singletons. Sequencing was performed on naive CD4+ T cells from PBMCs. Subset here: CD45RA+ positively selected. Every receptor here comes from a man aged 18 to 29 in good health. Some clones in this sample may be carry-over from other donors' samples.

J is TRBJ1-1 and V is TRBV28; D gene uncertain. This CDR3 contains 14 residues. Germline CDR1 reads MDHEN; CDR2 reads SYDVKM. The V end lost 6 bases, the J end lost 4 bases, and 15 bases lay between the germline ends. This chain's CDR3 is CASSLGLGSTEAFF. The CDR3 DNA reads as TGTGCCAGCAGCCTAGGATTGGGGAGCACTGAAGCTTTCTTT.

V and J are TRBV4-3 and TRBJ2-3, with TRBD2 matching over 10 bases. The V and J ends lost 3 bases and 2 bases, in that order; junction bases with no gene match: 5. Germline values: CDR1 LGHNA, CDR2 YSLEER. This CDR3 is 16 amino acids long. The CDR3 region has the DNA TGCGCCAGCAGCCAGGGGGGACTAGCGACCACAGATACGCAGTATTTT. Its translation: CASSQGGLATTDTQYF.

The chain uses TRBV6-1 and TRBJ1-1; D perhaps matches TRBD1 (5 bases). Trimming removed 3 bases at V and 0 bases at J, with 26 bases between. The CDR3 covers 20 residues. Per the germline V gene, CDR1 is MNHNS and CDR2 is SASEGT. CDR3 protein: CASSDPAWGETKYMNTEAFF. In DNA, the CDR3 is TGTGCCAGCAGTGATCCTGCTTGGGGCGAAACGAAGTACATGAACACTGAAGCTTTCTTT.

This sequence joins TRBV13 and TRBJ1-2, with D perhaps TRBD1 (6 bases). Trimming shortened V by 6 bases and J by 8 bases, and 22 bases separated the two germline ends. The CDR3 loop spans 15 amino acids. Germline V gene lookup returns CDR1 PRHDT and CDR2 FYEKMQ (reference sequence). The CDR3 DNA reads TGTGCCAGCAGGGCCAGCGGAGGGGGGGCGCCGGGCTACACCTTC. This codes for CASRASGGGAPGYTF.

The chain employs TRBV30 and TRBJ1-3; D is uncertain. This CDR3 contains 14 residues. Germline V gene data show CDR1 as GTSNPN and CDR2 as SVGIG (reference sequence). Trimming cost V 1 base and J 3 bases, with 10 bases left between them. The CDR3 bases are TGTGCCTGGAGTGCTGTAGGGAATGGAAACACCATATATTTT. As protein: CAWSAVGNGNTIYF.

This clone was observed once. The chain uses TRBV5-6 and TRBJ2-3, with 7 bases identical to TRBD2. Looked up from germline, CDR1 is SGHDT and CDR2 is YYEEEE. With 1 base clipped from V and 5 bases from J, the junction kept 13 bases outside the gene matches. This CDR3 contains 17 residues. CDR3 in DNA: TGTGCCAGCAGCTTGCGTGGTCTAGCGGAGGGCCGAGATACGCAGTATTTT. Amino acid sequence: CASSLRGLAEGRDTQYF.

This clone appeared once. This chain joins TRBV6-5 and TRBJ1-2, with a tentative D call TRBD1 (5 bases). Trimming took 4 bases from V and 6 from J, leaving 21 bases between them. CDR1 MNHEY and CDR2 SVGAGI come from the germline V gene. The CDR3 runs to 16 residues. The CDR3 region is CASSSRTGTFVHGYTF. CDR3 bases: TGTGCCAGCAGTTCGAGAACTGGGACCTTCGTGCATGGCTACACCTTC.

The chain combines TRBV2 with TRBJ2-1; TRBD2 might be the D (7 bases). The CDR3 covers 14 residues. Trimming removed 8 bases from V and 6 bases from J, with 17 bases in between. Germline CDR1 is SNHLY and CDR2 is FYNNEI. The CDR3 loop is CASFRGASLNEQFF. The CDR3 DNA reads as TGTGCCAGCTTCCGGGGGGCAAGTCTCAATGAGCAGTTCTTC.

This rearrangement joins TRBV11-3 to TRBJ2-2; TRBD1 matches at 7 bases. The CDR3 is 17 residues long. With 0 bases clipped from V and 0 bases from J, the junction kept 4 bases outside the gene matches. Germline V gives CDR1 SGHNT, CDR2 YENEEA. Here the CDR3 reads CASSLDNRGTNTGELFF. The CDR3 DNA is TGTGCCAGCAGCTTAGACAACAGGGGCACGAACACCGGGGAGCTGTTTTTT. The full variable domain, rest sourced from reference TRBV11-3 and TRBJ2-2, is EAGVVQSPRYKIIEKKQPVAFWCNPISGHNTLYWYLQNLGQGPELLIRYENEEAVDDSQLPKDRFSAERLKGVDSTLKIQPAELGDSAVYLCASSLDNRGTNTGELFFGEGSRLTVL.

The chain uses TRBV27 and TRBJ2-7, with a possible D match to TRBD2 (6 bases). The ends were cut back, 8 bases at V and 5 bases at J, with 16 bases in the middle. Germline V gene data show CDR1 as MNHEY and CDR2 as SMNVEV (reference sequence). This CDR3 comprises 13 residues. CDR3 protein: CASRRLPGDEQYF. The CDR3 nucleotides read TGTGCCAGCCGGAGGCTGCCGGGGGACGAGCAGTACTTC.

This chain connects TRBV5-1 to TRBJ1-1; D gene unclear. The germline CDR1 and CDR2 sequences are SGHRS and YFSETQ. The CDR3 has 15 residues. Trimming took 0 bases from V and 3 from J, leaving 12 bases between them. CDR3: CASSLGLGWDTEAFF. The CDR3 bases are TGCGCCAGCAGCTTGGGCCTGGGTTGGGACACTGAAGCTTTCTTT.

This clone was detected only once. V is TRBV28 and J is TRBJ1-1; D unclear. The CDR3 runs 14 residues. V gave up 4 bases and J gave up 2 bases, with 11 bases separating them. The V gene's germline CDR1 is MDHEN and CDR2 SYDVKM. The CDR3, as DNA: TGTGCCAGCAGTTCCCCGGGAGTAAACACTGAAGCTTTCTTT. Translated: CASSSPGVNTEAFF.

Remarks on this clone: Other DNA variants within this sample encode the same CDR3. V usage is TRBV20-1 and J usage is TRBJ2-1, with D tentatively TRBD1 (5 bases). Germline CDR1 DFQATT, CDR2 SNEGSKA (reference sequence). The CDR3 extends over 10 amino acids. Deletions cut 6 bases from V and 7 bases from J, with 7 bases between. CDR3 region: CSAKGNEQFF. The DNA of the CDR3 is TGCAGTGCCAAGGGGAATGAGCAGTTCTTC.

The J gene is TRBJ2-1, the V gene TRBV4-2; 10 positions agree with TRBD2. This CDR3 has 13 amino acids. The germline V gene has CDR1 LGHNA and CDR2 YNFKEQ. The junction had 7 bases not matched to a gene; V was cut back by 4 bases and J by 13 bases. DNA of the CDR3: TGTGCCAGCAGCCCGAAAGGACTAGCGGCTCAGTTCTTC. It is translated as CASSPKGLAAQFF.

The chain uses TRBV5-1 and TRBJ2-1, with TRBD1 as a possible D gene (5 bases). V was shortened by 5 bases and J by 3 bases, with 12 bases between the two germline ends. CDR1 is SGHRS and CDR2 is YFSETQ in the germline V gene. This CDR3 has 14 amino acids. DNA of the CDR3: TGCGCCAGCAGACTCTCAGGGTTCTACAATGAGCAGTTCTTC. Its translation: CASRLSGFYNEQFF.

The chain joins TRBV10-2 to TRBJ1-1; no firm D call. V was cut by 3 bases and J by 3 bases, with 5 bases left in between. The CDR3 length is 12 residues. Germline values: CDR1 WSHSY, CDR2 SAAADI. CDR3 loop: CASSDMDTEAFF. For the CDR3, the DNA is TGCGCCAGCAGTGATATGGACACTGAAGCTTTCTTT.

The table lists this clone with a count of one. The chain joins TRBV5-1 to TRBJ2-7; D may be TRBD2 (5 bases). This CDR3 is built from 15 residues. Germline CDR1 is SGHRS and CDR2 is YFSETQ. V lost 0 bases and J 5 bases, leaving 15 bases between the germline ends. In DNA form, the CDR3 reads TGCGCCAGCAGCTTGGGGCACCCTGGGAGCAACGAGCAGTACTTC. Protein: CASSLGHPGSNEQYF.

The V and J genes are TRBV4-1 and TRBJ1-5, with 7 nucleotides matching TRBD1. This CDR3 is 16 amino acids long. In germline, CDR1 is MGHRA, CDR2 YSYEKL. J gave up 2 bases and V 2 bases, and 6 bases lay outside the gene matches. The CDR3 protein is CASSQTGVVGNQPQHF. CDR3 nucleotides: TGCGCCAGCAGCCAAACAGGGGTCGTGGGCAATCAGCCCCAGCATTTT.

This sequence joins TRBV29-1 and TRBJ1-1; no definite D call. CDR1 and CDR2 from the germline V gene are SQVTM and ANQGSEA. The CDR3 runs 13 residues. Trimming shortened V by 6 bases and J by 0 bases, and 11 bases separated the two germline ends. The CDR3 region has the DNA TGCAGCGTAGAAAGAAATCTGAACACTGAAGCTTTCTTT. Translating gives CSVERNLNTEAFF.

The rearrangement links TRBV27 to TRBJ2-7; D ambiguous. Trimming took off 5 bases at V and 1 base at J, with 21 bases between the two ends. From germline, CDR1 is MNHEY and CDR2 SMNVEV (reference sequence). The CDR3 is 17 amino acids. CDR3 sequence: CASSPFPMTQTSYEQYF. CDR3 nucleotides: TGTGCCAGCAGTCCATTCCCCATGACACAAACTTCCTACGAGCAGTACTTC.

This rearrangement joins TRBV28 to TRBJ2-7; D may be TRBD1 or TRBD2 (6 bases each). Germline V gives CDR1 MDHEN, CDR2 SYDVKM. V lost 7 bases and J 2 bases, leaving 24 bases between the germline ends. This CDR3 is 17 amino acids long. This CDR3 reads CASTSGLSGAKTYEQYF. Here the CDR3 DNA reads TGTGCCAGCACCTCCGGACTCTCGGGGGCCAAGACCTACGAGCAGTACTTC. Combining the CDR3 with reference TRBV28 and TRBJ2-7 gives the whole variable domain DVKVTQSSRYLVKRTGEKVFLECVQDMDHENMFWYRQDPGLGLRLIYFSYDVKMKEKGDIPEGYSVSREKKERFSLILESASTNQTSMYLCASTSGLSGAKTYEQYFGPGTRLTVT.

The chain employs TRBV29-1 and TRBJ2-3; tentatively, D is TRBD1 (6 bases). The CDR3 sequence is 14 residues long. Germline lookup yields CDR1 SQVTM and CDR2 ANQGSEA. V was shortened by 7 bases and J by 3 bases, with 17 bases between the two germline ends. CDR3 nucleotides: TGCAGCGGAGAAACAGGGTTTGGGACAGATACGCAGTATTTT. Residues: CSGETGFGTDTQYF.

V usage is TRBV9 and J usage is TRBJ1-1; D may be TRBD1 (6 bases). Germline V gene lookup returns CDR1 SGDLS and CDR2 YYNGEE. The CDR3 is 13 residues long. Deletions cut 1 base from V and 7 bases from J, with 11 bases between. The CDR3 nucleotides read TGTGCCAGCAGCGTAAGGGGGGCGGATGAAGCTTTCTTT. Translation: CASSVRGADEAFF.

The gene calls are TRBV28 and TRBJ1-2; D possibly corresponds to TRBD1 (6 bases). This CDR3 has 16 residues. Germline V gives CDR1 MDHEN, CDR2 SYDVKM. Trimming left V 5 bases short and J 4 bases short, with 20 bases between. CDR3 sequence: CASSPAHLQGTYGYTF. The CDR3 region has the DNA TGTGCCAGCAGTCCGGCTCACCTACAGGGAACCTATGGCTACACCTTC.

The V and J genes are TRBV5-1 and TRBJ1-5; D is uncertain. V lost 3 bases and J lost 6, with 10 bases in between. The CDR3 spans 13 residues. Germline CDR1 SGHRS, CDR2 YFSETQ. This CDR3 is CASSSDLGQPQHF. For the CDR3, the DNA is TGCGCCAGCAGCTCTGACCTCGGTCAGCCCCAGCATTTT. Variable domain in full (rest from reference TRBV5-1 and TRBJ1-5): KAGVTQTPRYLIKTRGQQVTLSCSPISGHRSVSWYQQTPGQGLQFLFEYFSETQRNKGNFPGRFSGRQFSNSRSEMNVSTLELGDSALYLCASSSDLGQPQHFGDGTRLSIL.

This chain joins TRBV23-1 and TRBJ2-3; D possibly corresponds to TRBD2 (5 bases). TRBV23-1 falls under the ORF class, with uncertain function. The germline V and J ends were trimmed by 4 bases and 0 bases, with 17 bases remaining between them. The CDR3 runs to 17 residues. The CDR3 region is CASSRSHRDPSTDTQYF. The CDR3 nucleotides are TGCGCCAGCAGTCGATCACACCGGGATCCTAGCACAGATACGCAGTATTTT.

In DNA form, the CDR3 reads TGCAGTGCTAGCCAGCCGGAGACCCAGTACTTC. It codes for CSASQPETQYF. V is TRBV20-1 and J is TRBJ2-5; D unresolved. Trimming removed 3 bases from V and 5 bases from J, with 7 bases in between. CDR1 and CDR2 (germline): DFQATT, SNEGSKA (reference sequence). This CDR3 spans 11 amino acids.

The gene calls are TRBV6-5 and TRBJ2-1; 10 positions agree with TRBD2. Germline V gene lookup returns CDR1 MNHEY and CDR2 SVGAGI. The length of the CDR3 is 15 residues. V dropped 7 bases and J dropped 4; count of bases not matched to a gene: 7. CDR3 region: CASTPSGRGYNEQFF. The CDR3 DNA reads as TGTGCCAGCACCCCAAGCGGGAGGGGTTACAATGAGCAGTTCTTC.